This T cell receptor beta chain was sequenced during a study of T cells in Graves' hyperthyroidism and ophthalmopathy. General study results and limits: The model foresaw ophthalmopathy a median approximately 6.3 months prior to onset. Among clonotypes expanded in thyroid above 0.001, most were also found in blood.

Amplification of TCR beta CDR3 regions used RNA as the template. First-round RT-PCR targeting the TCR CDR3 was performed with the HTBI primer set. In TCRdb, the multiplex PCR reads were re-called with MiXCR into one record per CDR3 protein. The table records 550,000 to 850,000 distinct CDR3 sequences, around 20% of them present only once. This clonotype turned up a few times. Its antigen is not known. CDR3 length: 14 residues. Per the germline V gene, CDR1 is MNHNS and CDR2 is SASEGT. Trimming cost V 5 bases and J 13 bases, with 18 bases left between them. The TCR comes from a woman aged 50 to 60 with Graves' hyperthyroidism that later progressed to Graves' ophthalmopathy. The V and J genes are TRBV6-1 and TRBJ1-6; D may be TRBD1 (5 bases). The specimen was blood. The CDR3 DNA reads TGTGCCAGCAGTCCTGGGACCGCCACCTCGCCCCTCCACTTT. Translation gives CASSPGTATSPLHF.